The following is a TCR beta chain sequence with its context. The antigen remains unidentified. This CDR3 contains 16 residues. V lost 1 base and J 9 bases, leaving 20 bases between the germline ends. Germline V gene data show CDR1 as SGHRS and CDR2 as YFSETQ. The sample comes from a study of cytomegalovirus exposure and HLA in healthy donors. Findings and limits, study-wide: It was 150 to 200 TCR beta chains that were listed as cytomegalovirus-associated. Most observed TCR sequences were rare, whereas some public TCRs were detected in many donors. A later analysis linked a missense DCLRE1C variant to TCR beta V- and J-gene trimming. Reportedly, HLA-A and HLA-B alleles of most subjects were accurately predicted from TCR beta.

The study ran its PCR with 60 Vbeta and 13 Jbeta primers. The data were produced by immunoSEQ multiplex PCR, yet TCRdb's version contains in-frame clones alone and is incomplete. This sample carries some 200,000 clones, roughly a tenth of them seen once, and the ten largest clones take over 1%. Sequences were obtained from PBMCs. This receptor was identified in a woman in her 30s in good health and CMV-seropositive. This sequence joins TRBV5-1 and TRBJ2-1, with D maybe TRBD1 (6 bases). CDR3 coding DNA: TGCGCCAGCAGCTTGTTCCATCCTAGCACAGGGCGTGAGCAGTTCTTC. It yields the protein CASSLFHPSTGREQFF.